This entry concerns a single TCR beta chain. This clone was picked up one time. Its antigen remains undetermined. No per-base quality is available; no much larger clone lies one base away. This entry comes from a study of cytomegalovirus exposure and HLA in healthy donors (dated by TCRdb to about 2017). Regarding the study in general: The 500 to 800 repertoires of the first cohort and the roughly 110 validation repertoires were produced on the same platform, according to a later analysis. The study aimed to test whether cataloging public T cell receptors could reveal signatures of past pathogen exposure. Besides the first cohort of roughly 640 subjects, a separate validation cohort made up of over a hundred different subjects was used. To predict cytomegalovirus infection status, the study brought together high-throughput TCR immunosequencing, statistical association of individual TCRs with disease status, and machine learning.

The donors belonged to the validation cohort of approximately 130 subjects, which was separate from the roughly 700-subject first cohort. The library was built by means of the immunoSEQ multiplex PCR assay. In the authors' own workflow: A statistical classification framework was developed to diagnose cytomegalovirus status using the catalog of TCR beta chain sequences. The source is immuneACCESS, and TCRdb retained only in-frame sequences with V and J called. Part of the clones is not carried over; for the studies checked, unresolved V genes explain less than half of this, and the remainder is unexplained. V and J calls and clone size are given by that table; D and trimming were obtained from the DNA. For this sample the table gives 200,000 to 250,000 clones, of which around 78% were detected only once. Roughly 5.4% of the sample belongs to the ten largest clones. What the study reported, not specific to this receptor: Three of the identified cytomegalovirus-associated TCR beta chains were confirmed in vitro to be specific for cytomegalovirus antigens. Most TCR sequences were observed very rarely across donors, whereas some public TCRs were present in many individuals. A later analysis had no HLA typing for the validation cohort, so co-occurrence there was scored across all 120 or so repertoires. Subsequent analysis determined that TCRs grouped into clusters in the first cohort also showed a tendency toward co-occurrence across the 130 or so validation repertoires, and 94% of cluster scores exceeded 0. The authors suggested that the approach could potentially be generalized to other disease states and immunological phenotypes. The classifier was reported to diagnose cytomegalovirus status with high specificity and sensitivity in both the original cohort and the validation cohort. A total of fewer than 200 TCR beta chains were listed by the study as associated with cytomegalovirus.

The sample taken for sequencing was PBMCs. The sequence was obtained from a woman aged 18-35 years in good health and CMV-seronegative.

The CDR3 region: CASSSGTGGWSNQPQHF. The nucleotides are TGTGCCAGCAGTTCGGGGACAGGGGGTTGGAGCAATCAGCCCCAGCATTTT. In this chain, TRBV28 is recombined with TRBJ1-5; 11 bases in the junction line up with TRBD1. The CDR3 goes from the cysteine to the phenylalanine over 17 residues. Of all the DNA, just the CDR3 is kept, 51 bases in frame from base 1. CDR1 and CDR2 are drawn from the germline V gene: MDHEN, SYDVKM. Trimmed from V: 4 bases; trimmed from J: 1 base; junction bases lacking a gene match: 6.